These T cell receptor beta chains were read from a single sample in a study of long-term antiretroviral therapy in people with HIV. Repertoires were generated with immunoSEQ multiplex PCR, while TCRdb's copy carries only in-frame clones and drops some. The data show 13,000 or so clones, 80% seen once. The sample in question was unsorted PBMCs, obtained 3.2 years before starting antiretroviral therapy. The receptors stem from a man aged 40-55 years with HIV. Both conserved end residues are part of each CDR3. D genes are given only for firm matches. Clone size appears in some rows only: once, few, many, or a class for an expanded clone.

TGCGCCAGCAGCCGGGGGACTAGCGGGTCGAGCTCCTACGAGCAGTACTTC,CASSRGTSGSSSYEQYF,NA,TRBD2,TRBJ2-7,TRBV4-1
TGCGCCAGCAGCTTGGACAGTGCTAGTGGGCCAGATACGCAGTATTTT,CASSLDSASGPDTQYF,NA,NA,TRBJ2-3,TRBV5-1
TGTGCCAGCAGTGCTGAAGTAACCTACGAGCAGTACTTC,CASSAEVTYEQYF,NA,NA,TRBJ2-7,TRBV6-1
TGTGCCAGCAGTCAGACGGCGGGGGGGCCCTACAATGAGCAGTTCTTC,CASSQTAGGPYNEQFF,NA,TRBD2,TRBJ2-1,TRBV27
TGTGCCAGCAGCTTGAGCGGACGGTTCTACGAGCAGTACTTC,CASSLSGRFYEQYF,NA,NA,TRBJ2-7,TRBV5-6
TGTGCCAGCAGGGGGACAGGGGTTTACGAGCAGTACTTC,CASRGTGVYEQYF,NA,TRBD1,TRBJ2-7,TRBV6-6
TGTGCCAGCAGCTTAGAAGGGGGCCGGAATGGCTACACCTTC,CASSLEGGRNGYTF,NA,TRBD1,TRBJ1-2,TRBV7-2
TGTGCCAGCAGCTCTGGGACAGGGAGTTATCAGCCCCAGCATTTT,CASSSGTGSYQPQHF,NA,TRBD1,TRBJ1-5,TRBV28
TGTGCCAGCAGTCCGGCGGGACAGGGGGGAGAAAAACTGTTTTTT,CASSPAGQGGEKLFF,NA,TRBD1,TRBJ1-4,TRBV28
TGTGCCAGCAGCTTTCTTAGGGGGGGCTATGGCGGGGAGCTGTTTTTT,CASSFLRGGYGGELFF,NA,NA,TRBJ2-2,TRBV4-2
TGTGCCAGCAGCCTAGGACAGGGTGAAGCTTTCTTT,CASSLGQGEAFF,once,TRBD1,TRBJ1-1,TRBV7-3
TGCGCCAGCAGTGAAGGGGGGGCCTGGGGTGAGCAGTTCTTC,CASSEGGAWGEQFF,NA,NA,TRBJ2-1,TRBV10-2
TGTGCCAGCAGTGATGGAGGGACACCATATAGCAATCAGCCCCAGCATTTT,CASSDGGTPYSNQPQHF,NA,NA,TRBJ1-5,TRBV2
TGTGCCAGCAGCTTACGACTAGCGGGGGGGACCGGGGAGCTGTTTTTT,CASSLRLAGGTGELFF,NA,TRBD2,TRBJ2-2,TRBV7-6
TGTGCCAGTAAGGGTGACTGGATTGGCAATGAGCAGTTCTTC,CASKGDWIGNEQFF,NA,NA,TRBJ2-1,TRBV19
TGCGCCAGCAGCCAAGTGGGGACAGGGGGGGATGAAAAACTGTTTTTT,CASSQVGTGGDEKLFF,NA,TRBD1,TRBJ1-4,TRBV4-1
TGTGCCAGCAGTTTATGGGGCCCCTATAATTCACCCCTCCACTTT,CASSLWGPYNSPLHF,few,NA,TRBJ1-6,TRBV6-5
TGTGCCAGCAGCCCTGGAAGGGGGGCTATAACTGAAGCTTTCTTT,CASSPGRGAITEAFF,once,NA,TRBJ1-1,TRBV2
TGTGCCAGCAGGTACGGGGACCCGTTTAGGGGGTCCCAGCATTTT,CASRYGDPFRGSQHF,NA,NA,TRBJ1-5,TRBV6-1
TGCAGTGCCAGGGTCTGGGATAAGCAGTTCTTC,CSARVWDKQFF,NA,NA,TRBJ2-1,TRBV20-1
TGTGCCAGCAGCCTAATCAATGGAAACATTCAGTACTTC,CASSLINGNIQYF,NA,NA,TRBJ2-4,TRBV7-9
TGCGCCAGCAGCCCGGGACGATTACAAGAGACCCAGTACTTC,CASSPGRLQETQYF,once,NA,TRBJ2-5,TRBV5-1
TGCAGCGTTGATGACACCGGGGAGCTGTTTTTT,CSVDDTGELFF,NA,NA,TRBJ2-2,TRBV29-1
TGTGCCAGCAGCTTAGAATGGAACACCGGGGAGCTGTTTTTT,CASSLEWNTGELFF,NA,NA,TRBJ2-2,TRBV7-9
TGCGCCAGCAGTGAGTCTGGGGATCAAAGGCAGTACTTC,CASSESGDQRQYF,NA,NA,TRBJ2-7,TRBV10-1
TGCGCCAGCAGCCCCCAGCTCGGGGGCTCCCACGAGCAGTACTTC,CASSPQLGGSHEQYF,NA,NA,TRBJ2-7,TRBV4-1
TGTGCCAGCAGCTTGGTCCGTAGCAATCAGCCCCAGCATTTT,CASSLVRSNQPQHF,once,NA,TRBJ1-5,TRBV5-6
TGTGCCAGCAGTTACCCTAGCGGCACTACCCAAGAGACCCAGTACTTC,CASSYPSGTTQETQYF,NA,TRBD2,TRBJ2-5,TRBV6-6
TGCAGCGTCCCTAACCCTCAGGGGGGGAACACTGAAGCTTTCTTT,CSVPNPQGGNTEAFF,NA,TRBD1,TRBJ1-1,TRBV29-1
TGTGCCAGCAGTGAACAGGGTGAAGCTTTCTTT,CASSEQGEAFF,NA,NA,TRBJ1-1,TRBV2
TGTGCCAGCAGCTTAGGTCAGGGCGTCAACAATGAGCAGTTCTTC,CASSLGQGVNNEQFF,NA,NA,TRBJ2-1,TRBV7-9
TGTGCCAGCAGCTTAGCCTCAGGGGGCTTAACTGAAGCTTTCTTT,CASSLASGGLTEAFF,NA,TRBD1,TRBJ1-1,TRBV7-9
TGTGCCAGCGCGGGGCAACGTAATGAAAAACTGTTTTTT,CASAGQRNEKLFF,NA,NA,TRBJ1-4,TRBV2
TGTGCCAGCACCTCGCGGGGGCAAAATCAGCCCCAGCATTTT,CASTSRGQNQPQHF,NA,NA,TRBJ1-5,TRBV6-6
TGCGCCAGCAGCTTGGTGATCAGGAGCTCCTACAATGAGCAGTTCTTC,CASSLVIRSSYNEQFF,NA,NA,TRBJ2-1,TRBV5-1
TGCGCCAGCAGCCAAGTAGTGAACGTGGATGAAAAACTGTTTTTT,CASSQVVNVDEKLFF,NA,NA,TRBJ1-4,TRBV4-1
TGTGCCTGGATGGTGCCACCAGATACGCAGTATTTT,CAWMVPPDTQYF,medium-sized,NA,TRBJ2-3,TRBV30
TGTGCCTGGAGTGTTGGCGTTTTTGGAAACACCATATATTTT,CAWSVGVFGNTIYF,NA,NA,TRBJ1-3,TRBV30
TGTGCCAGCTCACCGGACCGGACGAACACTGAAGCTTTCTTT,CASSPDRTNTEAFF,NA,NA,TRBJ1-1,TRBV18
TGTGCCAGCAGCAAGGACAGGGGAAACTATGGCTACACCTTC,CASSKDRGNYGYTF,NA,TRBD1,TRBJ1-2,TRBV6-5
TGCGCCAGCAGCTTGTCGACAAGCTCTGGAAACACCATATATTTT,CASSLSTSSGNTIYF,NA,NA,TRBJ1-3,TRBV5-1
TGTGCCAGCAGCTTAGATCTAGGGGAGGGCTACACCTTC,CASSLDLGEGYTF,NA,NA,TRBJ1-2,TRBV11-2
TGTGCCAGCAGCTTGGAGACAGAAACAAAGCAGTACTTC,CASSLETETKQYF,NA,NA,TRBJ2-7,TRBV5-4
TGTGCCAGCAGCGTAGACCAGGGACAGGGCTATTACACCTTC,CASSVDQGQGYYTF,NA,TRBD1,TRBJ1-2,TRBV9
TGTGCCAGTTACAGGACTTCTGGAAACACCATATATTTT,CASYRTSGNTIYF,NA,NA,TRBJ1-3,TRBV19
TGCGCCAGCAGCTTGCAGAGGAACACTGAAGCTTTCTTT,CASSLQRNTEAFF,NA,NA,TRBJ1-1,TRBV5-1
TGCGCCAGCAGTGAGGAGGCGGGGGCCAAAAACATTCAGTACTTC,CASSEEAGAKNIQYF,NA,NA,TRBJ2-4,TRBV10-1
TGCGCCAGCAGCTTGGGGGCCGGGGGCCTCTACGAGCAGTACTTC,CASSLGAGGLYEQYF,NA,NA,TRBJ2-7,TRBV5-1
TGTGCCAGCAGCTCCCATATCGACGGGGAATATAGCAATCAGCCCCAGCATTTT,CASSSHIDGEYSNQPQHF,NA,NA,TRBJ1-5,TRBV7-9
TGTGCCAGCAGCTTCCAGACTAGCTCCTACGAGCAGTACTTC,CASSFQTSSYEQYF,NA,NA,TRBJ2-7,TRBV7-3
TGTGCCATCAGTGAGCCGACTATCTGGGATGGCTACACCTTC,CAISEPTIWDGYTF,NA,NA,TRBJ1-2,TRBV10-3